Below, 12 T cell receptor beta chains from the same sample are listed, as sequenced in a study of identifying expanded T cells in peripheral blood. TCRdb keeps only in-frame clones here, not all; method: immunoSEQ multiplex PCR. Seen here are 58,000 or so clones, around four fifths observed once, and the top ten hold under 20%. The sequenced sample was blood. Receptors were obtained from a person aged 18 to 75 in good health.

V is TRBV6-5 and J is TRBJ1-2; 7 nucleotides agree with TRBD1. CDR1 and CDR2 (germline): MNHEY, SVGAGI. The V gene end was trimmed by 5 bases and the J gene end by 4 bases; junction bases not matched to a gene: 4. The CDR3 spans 13 residues. CDR3 nucleotides: TGTGCCAGCAGTCAACAGGGGTTCTATGGCTACACCTTC. Encoded protein: CASSQQGFYGYTF.

The chain uses TRBV7-3 and TRBJ2-2; 8 bases are a match to TRBD1. The CDR3 covers 16 residues. The trim removed 5 bases at V and 6 bases at J, leaving 11 bases unmatched. Germline CDR1 is SGHTA and CDR2 is FQGTGA. The CDR3 loop reads CASSEQGVGFSGELFF. CDR3 in DNA: TGTGCCAGCAGCGAACAGGGGGTCGGGTTTTCCGGGGAGCTGTTTTTT.

The gene calls are TRBV6-6 and TRBJ1-2; 9 nucleotides align to TRBD1. The V gene's germline CDR1 is MNHNY and CDR2 SVGAGI (reference sequence). Losses at the gene ends were 6 bases for V and 2 bases for J; bases not matched to a gene: 7. This CDR3 has 15 residues. In DNA form, the CDR3 reads TGTGCCAGCAGACAGAGGGACAGGGTAAACTATGGCTACACCTTC. This translates into CASRQRDRVNYGYTF.

The V call is TRBV10-3, the J call TRBJ2-1, with 9 bases lining up with TRBD1. Germline values: CDR1 ENHRY, CDR2 SYGVKD. The CDR3 covers 13 residues. V shed 7 bases, J shed 5 bases, and the junction held 3 bases outside the gene matches. Here the CDR3 DNA reads TGTGCCATCATGGGGACAGGGAACAATGAGCAGTTCTTC. Its translation is CAIMGTGNNEQFF.

The V gene is TRBV5-6, the J gene TRBJ1-1; no clear D gene. The ends were cut back, 4 bases at V and 0 bases at J, with 16 bases in the middle. The CDR3 totals 16 residues. Per the germline V gene, CDR1 is SGHDT and CDR2 is YYEEEE. Written as DNA, the CDR3 is TGTGCCAGCAGCCCCGCTGGCCCACATCTGAACACTGAAGCTTTCTTT. This gives the protein CASSPAGPHLNTEAFF.

The chain links TRBV6-5 to TRBJ1-3; D uncertain. V lost 4 bases, J lost 4 bases, and 8 bases lay in between. The CDR3 is 13 residues long. CDR1 is MNHEY, CDR2 SVGAGI, per germline. CDR3 nucleotides: TGTGCCAGCAGTTCCGGACTCGGAAACACCATATATTTT. Encoded protein: CASSSGLGNTIYF.

The chain combines TRBV4-3 with TRBJ2-1; 12 nucleotides match TRBD2. V shed 2 bases and J 10 bases; nucleotides not matched to a gene: 15. The CDR3 length is 18 residues. Germline V gene lookup returns CDR1 LGHNA and CDR2 YSLEER. CDR3 region: CASSQFVLAGGGGVEQFF. The CDR3 DNA follows: TGCGCCAGCAGCCAATTCGTACTAGCGGGAGGCGGGGGCGTGGAGCAGTTCTTC.

This chain uses TRBV6-1 with TRBJ2-5; 9 positions agree with TRBD2. V lost 2 bases to trimming and J lost 5 bases; unmatched junction nucleotides: 9. The CDR3 spans 16 residues. The germline CDR1 and CDR2 sequences are MNHNS and SASEGT. In DNA, the CDR3 is TGTGCCAGCAGTGAAATGGCCGCGGGGGGGCGGGAGACCCAGTACTTC. The encoded protein is CASSEMAAGGRETQYF.

The V call is TRBV7-2, the J call TRBJ2-1; D is unclear. Trimming removed 5 bases at V and 6 bases at J, with 14 bases between. This CDR3 comprises 14 residues. CDR1 and CDR2 (germline): SGHTA, FQGNSA. This chain's CDR3 is CASSTLGPINEQFF. CDR3 bases: TGTGCCAGCAGCACGCTCGGACCCATCAATGAGCAGTTCTTC.

V and J are TRBV11-2 and TRBJ2-2; TRBD2 is a possible D gene (6 bases). The germline CDR1 and CDR2 sequences are SGHAT and FQNNGV. The CDR3 is made up of 15 amino acids. V dropped 6 bases and J dropped 7 bases, with 18 bases sitting between them. The CDR3 is CASRPRGGVGGELFF. The DNA for the CDR3 is TGTGCCAGCAGACCCCGTGGAGGGGTCGGCGGGGAGCTGTTTTTT.

The chain has TRBV2 and TRBJ2-1; TRBD2 agrees at 8 bases. Germline V lookup: CDR1 SNHLY, CDR2 FYNNEI. The J segment lost 8 bases and the V segment lost 5 bases, leaving 14 bases of the junction unmatched. The CDR3 is 16 amino acids. The CDR3 spells CASSSPGGGRIYEQFF. For the CDR3, the DNA is TGTGCCAGCAGTTCCCCGGGGGGCGGGAGGATCTATGAGCAGTTCTTC.

The chain recombines TRBV15 with TRBJ2-1; 7 bases map to TRBD2. Germline V gives CDR1 LNHNV, CDR2 YYDKDF (reference sequence). This CDR3 region has 14 residues. J lost 7 bases, V lost 3 bases, and 6 bases had no gene match. CDR3 loop: CATSRGGTANEQFF. Written as DNA, the CDR3 is TGTGCCACCAGCAGGGGGGGGACTGCTAATGAGCAGTTCTTC.